A single sample is the source of the 25 T cell receptor beta chains below, sequenced in a study of cytomegalovirus exposure and HLA in healthy donors. TCRdb's table, derived via immunoSEQ multiplex PCR, lists solely in-frame clones and lacks some. The data show 95,000 to 150,000 clones, 90% to 96% seen once. Material: PBMCs. These receptors were obtained from a man aged 18 to 29 in good health and CMV-seronegative.

This rearrangement joins TRBV7-6 to TRBJ2-5, with D maybe TRBD1 (6 bases). The germline V gene encodes CDR1 SGHVS and CDR2 FNYEAQ. Trimming removed 3 bases from V and 0 bases from J, with 8 bases in between. This CDR3 has 14 residues. CDR3 amino acids: CASSLDRNQETQYF. The CDR3 DNA reads TGTGCCAGCAGCTTGGACAGAAACCAAGAGACCCAGTACTTC.

This chain links TRBV11-1 with TRBJ2-7; D might be TRBD2 (5 bases). CDR3 length equals 13 residues. Germline V gives CDR1 SGHAT, CDR2 FQDESV (reference sequence). The V and J ends lost 1 base and 7 bases respectively, with 11 bases between them. The CDR3 here is CASSLVDSGEQYF. CDR3 nucleotides: TGTGCCAGCAGCTTAGTGGACTCGGGGGAGCAGTACTTC.

The chain has TRBV7-9 and TRBJ2-7, with 12 bases that match TRBD2. V dropped 5 bases and J dropped 2; count of bases not matched to a gene: 4. The CDR3 spans 15 residues. Germline V gene lookup returns CDR1 SEHNR and CDR2 FQNEAQ (reference sequence). CDR3 residues: CASSTLAGGPYEQYF. The CDR3 DNA is TGTGCCAGCAGCACACTAGCGGGAGGCCCCTACGAGCAGTACTTC.

This clone occurred once. The V and J genes are TRBV5-1 and TRBJ2-3, with D possibly being TRBD2 (5 bases). V was cut by 0 bases and J by 0 bases, with 8 bases left in between. Germline V gene lookup returns CDR1 SGHRS and CDR2 YFSETQ. This CDR3 has 15 residues. For the CDR3, the DNA is TGCGCCAGCAGCTTGGATGGCGGGAGCACAGATACGCAGTATTTT. Its protein is CASSLDGGSTDTQYF.

The rearrangement joins TRBV11-1 to TRBJ2-4; the match to TRBD1 covers 10 bases. The germline V gene has CDR1 SGHAT and CDR2 FQDESV (reference sequence). The CDR3 runs 17 residues. V shed 3 bases and J 1 base; nucleotides not matched to a gene: 6. CDR3 DNA sequence: TGTGCCAGCAGCTTTTATCCGGGACAGGGGGCCAAAAACATTCAGTACTTC. It translates to CASSFYPGQGAKNIQYF.

The chain is built from TRBV11-3 and TRBJ1-2; the match to TRBD1 covers 8 bases. The CDR3 sequence is 17 residues long. Germline CDR1 and CDR2: SGHNT and YENEEA. V lost 6 bases to trimming and J lost 4 bases; unmatched junction nucleotides: 16. Here the CDR3 reads CASSHGRTGTLLYGYTF. The CDR3 DNA is TGTGCCAGCAGTCATGGACGGACAGGGACCCTCCTCTATGGCTACACCTTC. The entire variable domain, with the rest obtained from reference TRBV11-3 and TRBJ1-2, is as follows: EAGVVQSPRYKIIEKKQPVAFWCNPISGHNTLYWYLQNLGQGPELLIRYENEEAVDDSQLPKDRFSAERLKGVDSTLKIQPAELGDSAVYLCASSHGRTGTLLYGYTFGSGTRLTVV.

The genes are TRBV27 and TRBJ1-2, with TRBD1 identical over 9 bases. The CDR3 contains 13 residues. Germline assignment: CDR1 MNHEY and CDR2 SMNVEV (reference sequence). J was trimmed by 8 bases and V by 6 bases; bases with no gene match: 7. The CDR3 spells CASSKTGGSGYTF. CDR3 DNA: TGTGCCAGCAGCAAAACAGGGGGCAGCGGCTACACCTTC.

The CDR3 DNA reads TGTGCCAGCTCACCACTTATTTCCTACTACGAGCAGTACTTC. Encoded protein: CASSPLISYYEQYF. The J gene is TRBJ2-7, the V gene TRBV18; D is unresolved. V lost 1 base to trimming and J lost 3 bases, with 10 bases between them. Germline V gene lookup returns CDR1 KGHSH and CDR2 LQKENI. The CDR3 spans 14 residues.

This chain connects TRBV28 to TRBJ1-4, with D possibly TRBD1 on 6 matching bases. CDR3 length: 14 amino acids. The ends were cut back, 5 bases at V and 5 bases at J, with 12 bases in the middle. Germline V gives CDR1 MDHEN, CDR2 SYDVKM. The CDR3 loop reads CASSLGRGNEKLFF. The CDR3 DNA reads as TGTGCCAGCAGTCTAGGCAGGGGAAATGAAAAACTGTTTTTT.

The chain links TRBV7-2 to TRBJ1-5; D perhaps matches TRBD1 (6 bases). This CDR3 spans 14 amino acids. Between the trimmed V and J ends, which lost 5 bases and 3 bases, there was a span of 11 bases. Per the germline V gene, CDR1 is SGHTA and CDR2 is FQGNSA. CDR3 nucleotide sequence: TGTGCCAGCAGCCCAGACAGGAACAATCAGCCCCAGCATTTT. Protein sequence: CASSPDRNNQPQHF.

J is TRBJ2-5 and V is TRBV10-3; TRBD1 matches at 10 bases. The CDR3 sequence is 14 residues long. J lost 5 bases, V lost 4 bases, and 4 bases had no gene match. Per germline, CDR1 ENHRY and CDR2 SYGVKD. In DNA, the CDR3 is TGTGCCATCAGTGGACAGGGGGCGATGGAGACCCAGTACTTC. Its translation is CAISGQGAMETQYF.

V gene TRBV30 combines with J gene TRBJ2-2; possibly TRBD2 for D (6 bases). V lost 1 base and J 7 bases, leaving 10 bases between the germline ends. The germline V gene encodes CDR1 GTSNPN and CDR2 SVGIG (reference sequence). This CDR3 is built from 13 residues. CDR3 bases: TGTGCCTGGAGTGGCAGGGAGGTCGGGGAGCTGTTTTTT. The encoded protein is CAWSGREVGELFF.

The CDR3 region is CASSLTASYEQYF. Written as DNA, the CDR3 is TGTGCCAGCAGCTTAACAGCCAGCTACGAGCAGTACTTC. V gene TRBV11-1 combines with J gene TRBJ2-7; D remains ambiguous. The CDR3 contains 13 residues. Germline V lookup: CDR1 SGHAT, CDR2 FQDESV (reference sequence). V lost 2 bases and J 3 bases, leaving 8 bases between the germline ends.

The chain joins TRBV29-1 to TRBJ1-5; TRBD1 matches 7 bases. The CDR3 contains 13 residues. Per the germline V gene, CDR1 is SQVTM and CDR2 is ANQGSEA. V lost 4 bases to trimming and J lost 5 bases; unmatched junction nucleotides: 5. In DNA, the CDR3 is TGCAGCGTTGGGTCTGACAGGGATCAGCCCCAGCATTTT. Translated: CSVGSDRDQPQHF.

This clone has a single count. V and J are TRBV7-2 and TRBJ1-3; D remains unclear. CDR1 SGHTA and CDR2 FQGNSA come from the germline V gene. Trimming pared 5 bases from V and 0 bases from J, leaving 8 bases between. CDR3 length: 14 residues. In DNA, the CDR3 is TGTGCCAGCAGCCGCAGAGGCTCTGGAAACACCATATATTTT. Amino acid sequence: CASSRRGSGNTIYF.

This chain connects TRBV2 to TRBJ2-1, with unresolved D. The ends were cut back, 5 bases at V and 8 bases at J, with 7 bases in the middle. Germline CDR1 SNHLY, CDR2 FYNNEI. The CDR3 totals 11 residues. The CDR3: CASSYTDEQFF. CDR3 nucleotide sequence: TGTGCCAGCAGTTACACCGATGAGCAGTTCTTC.

This chain connects TRBV7-9 to TRBJ1-5; D is unclear. Trimming pared 2 bases from V and 7 bases from J, leaving 9 bases between. The CDR3 length is 13 residues. Germline V gene data show CDR1 as SEHNR and CDR2 as FQNEAQ (reference sequence). This CDR3 is CASSLIAGQPQHF. In DNA, the CDR3 is TGTGCCAGCAGCTTAATAGCTGGGCAGCCCCAGCATTTT.

The V call is TRBV19, the J call TRBJ1-2, with D tentatively TRBD1 (6 bases). Trimming left V 2 bases short and J 5 bases short, with 15 bases between. The length of the CDR3 is 15 residues. Per the germline V gene, CDR1 is LNHDA and CDR2 is SQIVND (reference sequence). In DNA form, the CDR3 reads TGTGCCAGTAGTATAATCTACAGGGACGGGTATGGCTACACCTTC. The encoded protein is CASSIIYRDGYGYTF.

The V and J genes are TRBV13 and TRBJ2-1, with D possibly being TRBD1 (6 bases). This CDR3 region has 16 residues. Between the trimmed V and J ends, which lost 2 bases and 1 base, there was a span of 12 bases. Per germline, CDR1 PRHDT and CDR2 FYEKMQ (reference sequence). Here the CDR3 reads CASSLLQGASYNEQFF. The CDR3 DNA reads TGTGCCAGCAGCTTACTACAGGGAGCGTCCTACAATGAGCAGTTCTTC.

The chain uses TRBV7-3 and TRBJ2-7; 9 bases align to TRBD1. Trimming at V came to 4 bases and at J to 5 bases, leaving 6 bases not matched to a gene. There are 14 residues in the CDR3. CDR1 and CDR2 from the germline V gene are SGHTA and FQGTGA. DNA for the CDR3: TGTGCCAGCAGCTCGACAGGGGGTCTAGACGAGCAGTACTTC. Its translation is CASSSTGGLDEQYF.

The DNA for the CDR3 is TGCAGCGTTGAAGATATGGGCAGCTACAAAAACATTCAGTACTTC. It codes for CSVEDMGSYKNIQYF. V usage is TRBV29-1 and J usage is TRBJ2-4; D gene unclear. Trimming stripped 0 bases from V and 3 bases from J, with 12 bases between. Germline V CDR1 and CDR2: SQVTM, ANQGSEA. This CDR3 region has 15 residues.

The rearrangement joins TRBV5-8 to TRBJ1-4, with 8 positions matching TRBD1. This CDR3 spans 15 amino acids. The germline V gene encodes CDR1 SGHTS and CDR2 YDEGEE. With 4 bases clipped from V and 7 bases from J, the junction kept 9 bases outside the gene matches. The CDR3 spells CASSVGQGAPEKLFF. The CDR3 nucleotides are TGTGCCAGCAGCGTAGGCCAGGGGGCGCCTGAAAAACTGTTTTTT.

This clone was picked up one time. J is TRBJ2-1 and V is TRBV11-2; TRBD1 aligns across 10 bases. Per germline, CDR1 SGHAT and CDR2 FQNNGV. CDR3 length: 16 residues. Trimming took 4 bases from V and 8 from J; bases not matched to a gene: 11. CDR3 protein: CASSSSPGTGADEQFF. CDR3 nucleotide sequence: TGTGCCAGCAGCTCGTCCCCCGGGACAGGGGCTGATGAGCAGTTCTTC.

The chain uses TRBV7-9 and TRBJ1-3, with D hard to call. CDR3 length: 15 amino acids. Germline values: CDR1 SEHNR, CDR2 FQNEAQ (reference sequence). The ends were cut back, 1 base at V and 0 bases at J, with 7 bases in the middle. The CDR3 DNA follows: TGTGCCAGCAGCTTAGTGCAGAACTCTGGAAACACCATATATTTT. Residues: CASSLVQNSGNTIYF.

As concerns this clone: Distinct nucleotide sequences in the sample also encode this CDR3. The V and J genes are TRBV7-9 and TRBJ2-7; D is possibly TRBD2 (5 bases). V lost 4 bases and J lost 5, with 9 bases in between. This CDR3 is 12 amino acids long. Germline V gene lookup returns CDR1 SEHNR and CDR2 FQNEAQ (reference sequence). DNA for the CDR3: TGTGCCAGCAGCTCCCCGAGGGACGAGCAGTACTTC. Protein product: CASSSPRDEQYF.